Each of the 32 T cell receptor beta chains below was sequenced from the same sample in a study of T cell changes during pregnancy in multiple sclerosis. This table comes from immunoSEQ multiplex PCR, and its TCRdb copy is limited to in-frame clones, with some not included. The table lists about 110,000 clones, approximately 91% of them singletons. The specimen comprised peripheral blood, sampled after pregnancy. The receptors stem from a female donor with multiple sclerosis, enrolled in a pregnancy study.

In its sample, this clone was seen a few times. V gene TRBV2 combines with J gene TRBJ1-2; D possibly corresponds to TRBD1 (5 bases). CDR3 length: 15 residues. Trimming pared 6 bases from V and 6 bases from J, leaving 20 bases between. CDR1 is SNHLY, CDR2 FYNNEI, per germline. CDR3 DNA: TGTGCCAGCAGCACACCCTTTACGGGGGAAGATGGCTACACCTTC. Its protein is CASSTPFTGEDGYTF.

Here the CDR3 reads CASSLVSSTDTQYF. The DNA of the CDR3 is TGTGCCAGCAGCTTAGTCTCTAGCACAGATACGCAGTATTTT. The gene calls are TRBV7-2 and TRBJ2-3, with D uncertain. This CDR3 region has 14 residues. Trimming took off 1 base at V and 0 bases at J, with 5 bases between the two ends. Germline CDR1 SGHTA, CDR2 FQGNSA.

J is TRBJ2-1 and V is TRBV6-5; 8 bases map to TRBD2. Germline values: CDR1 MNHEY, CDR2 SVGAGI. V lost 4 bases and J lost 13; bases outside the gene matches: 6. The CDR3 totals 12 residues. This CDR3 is CASSLASGPQFF. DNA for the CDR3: TGTGCCAGCAGTTTGGCTAGCGGGCCCCAGTTCTTC.

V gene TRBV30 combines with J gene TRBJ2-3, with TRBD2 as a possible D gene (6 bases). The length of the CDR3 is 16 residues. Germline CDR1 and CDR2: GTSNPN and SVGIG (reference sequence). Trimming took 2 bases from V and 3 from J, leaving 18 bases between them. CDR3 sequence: CAWSSILGGTTDTQYF. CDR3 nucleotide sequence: TGTGCCTGGAGTTCGATCCTCGGAGGGACGACAGATACGCAGTATTTT.

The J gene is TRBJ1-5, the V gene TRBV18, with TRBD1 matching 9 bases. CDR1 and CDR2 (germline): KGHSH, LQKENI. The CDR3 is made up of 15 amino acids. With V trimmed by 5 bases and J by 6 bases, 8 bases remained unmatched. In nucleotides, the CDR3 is TGTGCCAGCTCATCGGGGACAGGGCTCGTTCAGCCCCAGCATTTT. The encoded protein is CASSSGTGLVQPQHF.

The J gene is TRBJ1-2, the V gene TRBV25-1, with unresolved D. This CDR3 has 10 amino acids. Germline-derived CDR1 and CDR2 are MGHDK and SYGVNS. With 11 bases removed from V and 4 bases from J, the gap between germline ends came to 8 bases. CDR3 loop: CAGRLYGYTF. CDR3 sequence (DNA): TGTGCCGGAAGACTCTATGGCTACACCTTC.

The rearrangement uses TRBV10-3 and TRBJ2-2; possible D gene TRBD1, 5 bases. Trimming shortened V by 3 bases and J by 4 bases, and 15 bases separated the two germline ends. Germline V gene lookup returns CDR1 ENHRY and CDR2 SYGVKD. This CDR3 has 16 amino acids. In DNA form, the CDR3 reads TGTGCCATCAGTGAAGGGGTAGGGGTGAGCACCGGGGAGCTGTTTTTT. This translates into CAISEGVGVSTGELFF.

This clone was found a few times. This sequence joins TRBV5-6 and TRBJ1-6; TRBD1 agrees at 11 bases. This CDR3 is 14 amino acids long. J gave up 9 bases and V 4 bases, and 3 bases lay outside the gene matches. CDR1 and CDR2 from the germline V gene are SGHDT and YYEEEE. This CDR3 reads CASSPGTGGSPLHF. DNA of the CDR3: TGTGCCAGCAGCCCCGGGACAGGGGGTTCACCCCTCCACTTT.

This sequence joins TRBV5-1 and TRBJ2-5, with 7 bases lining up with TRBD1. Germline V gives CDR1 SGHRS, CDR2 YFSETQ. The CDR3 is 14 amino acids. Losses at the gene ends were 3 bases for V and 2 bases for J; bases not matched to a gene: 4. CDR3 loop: CASSSRGPQETQYF. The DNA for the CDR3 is TGCGCCAGCAGCTCGAGGGGGCCTCAAGAGACCCAGTACTTC.

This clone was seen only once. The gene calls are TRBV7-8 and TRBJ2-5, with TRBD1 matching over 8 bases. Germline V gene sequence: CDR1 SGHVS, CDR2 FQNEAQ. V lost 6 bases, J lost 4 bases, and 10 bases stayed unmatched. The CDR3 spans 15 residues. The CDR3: CASRPDRGPRETQYF. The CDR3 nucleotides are TGTGCCAGCAGACCAGACAGGGGTCCGAGAGAGACCCAGTACTTC.

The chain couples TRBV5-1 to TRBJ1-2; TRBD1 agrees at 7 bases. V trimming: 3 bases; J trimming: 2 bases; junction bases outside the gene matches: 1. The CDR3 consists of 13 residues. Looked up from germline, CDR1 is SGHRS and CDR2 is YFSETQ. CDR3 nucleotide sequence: TGCGCCAGCAGCTGGGACAGAAACTATGGCTACACCTTC. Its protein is CASSWDRNYGYTF.

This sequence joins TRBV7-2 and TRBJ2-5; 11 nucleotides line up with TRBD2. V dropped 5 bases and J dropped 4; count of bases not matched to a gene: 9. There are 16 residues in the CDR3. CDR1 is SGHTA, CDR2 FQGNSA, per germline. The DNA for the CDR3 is TGTGCCAGCAGCCGCCTAGCGGGGGGTCCCTCAGAGACCCAGTACTTC. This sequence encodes CASSRLAGGPSETQYF.

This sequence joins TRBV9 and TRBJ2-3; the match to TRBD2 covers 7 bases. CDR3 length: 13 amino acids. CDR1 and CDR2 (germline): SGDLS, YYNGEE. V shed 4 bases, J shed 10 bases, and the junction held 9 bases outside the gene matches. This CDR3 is CASSLGLDPSQYF. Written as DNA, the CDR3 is TGTGCCAGCAGCCTCGGACTAGATCCATCGCAGTATTTT.

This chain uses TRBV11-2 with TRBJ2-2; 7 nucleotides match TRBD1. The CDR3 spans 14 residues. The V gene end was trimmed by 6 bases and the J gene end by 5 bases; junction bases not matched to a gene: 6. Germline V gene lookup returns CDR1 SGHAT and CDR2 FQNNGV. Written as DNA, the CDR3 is TGTGCCAGCAGTTCTACCAGGGGGACCGGGGAGCTGTTTTTT. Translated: CASSSTRGTGELFF.

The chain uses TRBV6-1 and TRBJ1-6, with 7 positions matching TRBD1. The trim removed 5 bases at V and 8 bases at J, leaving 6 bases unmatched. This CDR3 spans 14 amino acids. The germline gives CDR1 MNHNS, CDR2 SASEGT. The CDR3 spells CASSHRGGDSPLHF. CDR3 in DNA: TGTGCCAGCAGTCACAGGGGAGGAGATTCACCCCTCCACTTT.

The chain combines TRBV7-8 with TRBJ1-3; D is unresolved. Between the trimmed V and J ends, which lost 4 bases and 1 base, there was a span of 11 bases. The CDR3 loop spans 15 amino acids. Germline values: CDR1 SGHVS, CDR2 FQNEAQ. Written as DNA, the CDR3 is TGTGCCAGCAGCTCTTTGCGGGGTTCTGGAAACACCATATATTTT. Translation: CASSSLRGSGNTIYF.

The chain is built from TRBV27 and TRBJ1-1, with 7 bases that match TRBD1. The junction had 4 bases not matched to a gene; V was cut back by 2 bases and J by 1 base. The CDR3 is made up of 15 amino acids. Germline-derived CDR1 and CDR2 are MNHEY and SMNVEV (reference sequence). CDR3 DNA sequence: TGTGCCAGCAGTTTACTGACAGGGAGGAACACTGAAGCTTTCTTT. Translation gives CASSLLTGRNTEAFF.

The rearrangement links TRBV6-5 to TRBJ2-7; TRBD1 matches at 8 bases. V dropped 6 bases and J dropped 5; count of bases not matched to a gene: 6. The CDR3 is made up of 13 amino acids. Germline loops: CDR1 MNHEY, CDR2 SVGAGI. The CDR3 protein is CASRTGQANEQYF. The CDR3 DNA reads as TGTGCCAGCAGGACGGGACAGGCTAACGAGCAGTACTTC.

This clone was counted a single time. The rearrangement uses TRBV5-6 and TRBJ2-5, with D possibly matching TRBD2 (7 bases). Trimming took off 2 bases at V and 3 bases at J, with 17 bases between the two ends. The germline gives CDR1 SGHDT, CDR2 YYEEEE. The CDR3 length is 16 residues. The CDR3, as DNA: TGTGCCAGCAGCTTTCATTGGCGGGGGCCGGAAGAGACCCAGTACTTC. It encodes CASSFHWRGPEETQYF. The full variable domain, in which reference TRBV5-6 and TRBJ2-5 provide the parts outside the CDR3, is DAGVTQSPTHLIKTRGQQVTLRCSPKSGHDTVSWYQQALGQGPQFIFQYYEEEERQRGNFPDRFSGHQFPNYSSELNVNALLLGDSALYLCASSFHWRGPEETQYFGPGTRLLVL.

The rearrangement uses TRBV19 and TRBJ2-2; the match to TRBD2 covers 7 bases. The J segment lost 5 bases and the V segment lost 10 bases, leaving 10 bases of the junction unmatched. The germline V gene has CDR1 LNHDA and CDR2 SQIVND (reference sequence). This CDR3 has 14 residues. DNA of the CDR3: TGTGCCATTCGTGGGAGGGGCGAGACCGGGGAGCTGTTTTTT. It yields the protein CAIRGRGETGELFF.

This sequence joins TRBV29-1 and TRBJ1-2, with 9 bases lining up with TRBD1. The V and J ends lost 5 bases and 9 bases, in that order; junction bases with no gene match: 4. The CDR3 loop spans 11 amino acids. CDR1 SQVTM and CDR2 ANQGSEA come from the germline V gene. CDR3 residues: CSVTGQGSYTF. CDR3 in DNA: TGCAGCGTTACGGGACAGGGAAGCTACACCTTC.

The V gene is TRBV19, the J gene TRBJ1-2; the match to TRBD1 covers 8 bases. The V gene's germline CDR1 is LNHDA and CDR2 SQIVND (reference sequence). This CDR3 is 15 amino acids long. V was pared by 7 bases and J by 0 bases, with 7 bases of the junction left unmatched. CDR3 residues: CASTLGTGANYGYTF. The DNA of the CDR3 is TGTGCCAGTACCCTAGGGACAGGAGCTAACTATGGCTACACCTTC.

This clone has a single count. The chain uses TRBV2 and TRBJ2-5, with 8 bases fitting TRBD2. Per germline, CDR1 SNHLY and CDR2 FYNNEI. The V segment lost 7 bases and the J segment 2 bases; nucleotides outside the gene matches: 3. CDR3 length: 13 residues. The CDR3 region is CASMVAGQETQYF. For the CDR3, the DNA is TGTGCCAGCATGGTAGCGGGACAAGAGACCCAGTACTTC.

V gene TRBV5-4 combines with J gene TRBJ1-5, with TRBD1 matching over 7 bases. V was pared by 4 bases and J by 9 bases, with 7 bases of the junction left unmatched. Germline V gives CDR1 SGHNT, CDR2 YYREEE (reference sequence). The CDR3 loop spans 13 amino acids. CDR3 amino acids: CASSPGQGGPQHF. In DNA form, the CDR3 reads TGTGCCAGCAGCCCCGGTCAGGGGGGGCCCCAGCATTTT.

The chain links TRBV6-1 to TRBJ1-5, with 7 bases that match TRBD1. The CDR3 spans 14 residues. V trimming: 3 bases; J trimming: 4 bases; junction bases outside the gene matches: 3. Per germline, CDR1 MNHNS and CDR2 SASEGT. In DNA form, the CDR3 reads TGTGCCAGCAGTGAGGGACAGTCTAATCAGCCCCAGCATTTT. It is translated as CASSEGQSNQPQHF.

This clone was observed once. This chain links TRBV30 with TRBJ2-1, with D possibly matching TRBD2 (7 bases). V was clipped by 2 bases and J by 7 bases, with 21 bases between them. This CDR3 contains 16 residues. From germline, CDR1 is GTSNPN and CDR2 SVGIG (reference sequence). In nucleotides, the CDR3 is TGTGCCTGGAGTTGGGGGGGGGCTCCCTCTTCGAATGAGCAGTTCTTC. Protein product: CAWSWGGAPSSNEQFF.

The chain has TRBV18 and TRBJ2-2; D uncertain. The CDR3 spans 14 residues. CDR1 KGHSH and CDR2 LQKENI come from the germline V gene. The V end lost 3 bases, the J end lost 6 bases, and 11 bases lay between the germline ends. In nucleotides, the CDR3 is TGTGCCAGCTCACCGTGGCAGCAGGCCGGGGAGCTGTTTTTT. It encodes CASSPWQQAGELFF.

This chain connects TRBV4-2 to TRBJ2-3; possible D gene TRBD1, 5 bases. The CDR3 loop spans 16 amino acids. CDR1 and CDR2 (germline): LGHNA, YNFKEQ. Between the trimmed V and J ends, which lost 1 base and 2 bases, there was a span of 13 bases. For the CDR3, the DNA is TGTGCCAGCAGCCAAGGCGGTAGGGGCTACACAGATACGCAGTATTTT. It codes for CASSQGGRGYTDTQYF.

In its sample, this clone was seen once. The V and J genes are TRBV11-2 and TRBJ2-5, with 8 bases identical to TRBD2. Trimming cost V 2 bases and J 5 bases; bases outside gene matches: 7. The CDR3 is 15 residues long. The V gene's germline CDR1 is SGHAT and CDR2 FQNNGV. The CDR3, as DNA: TGTGCCAGCAGCTTACTTAGCGGGGTGGAGGAGACCCAGTACTTC. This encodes CASSLLSGVEETQYF.

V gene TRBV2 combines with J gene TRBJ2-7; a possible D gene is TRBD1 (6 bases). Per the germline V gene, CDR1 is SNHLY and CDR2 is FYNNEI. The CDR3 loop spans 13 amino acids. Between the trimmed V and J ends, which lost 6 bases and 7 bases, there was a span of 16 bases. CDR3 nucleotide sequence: TGTGCCAGCAGACACGGGGACATAAGAGAGCAGTACTTC. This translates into CASRHGDIREQYF. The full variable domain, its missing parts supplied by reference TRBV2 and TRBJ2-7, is EPEVTQTPSHQVTQMGQEVILRCVPISNHLYFYWYRQILGQKVEFLVSFYNNEISEKSEIFDDQFSVERPDGSNFTLKIRSTKLEDSAMYFCASRHGDIREQYFGPGTRLTVT.

The CDR3 nucleotides are TGTGCCAGCAGCCGCCTAATCCAGGGACAGACCTACGAGCAGTACTTC. It yields the protein CASSRLIQGQTYEQYF. V gene TRBV7-6 combines with J gene TRBJ2-7; 7 bases agree with TRBD1. The junction had 12 bases not matched to a gene; V was cut back by 5 bases and J by 2 bases. This CDR3 comprises 16 residues. Germline lookup yields CDR1 SGHVS and CDR2 FNYEAQ.

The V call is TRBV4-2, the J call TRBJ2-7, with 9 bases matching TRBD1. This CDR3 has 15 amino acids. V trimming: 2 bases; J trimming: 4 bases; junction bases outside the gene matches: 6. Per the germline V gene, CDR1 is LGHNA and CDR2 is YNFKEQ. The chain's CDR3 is CASSQPGTGLYEQYF. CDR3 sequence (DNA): TGTGCCAGCAGCCAACCCGGGACAGGGCTGTACGAGCAGTACTTC.